A selection of T cell receptor beta chains follows, all from one sample in a study of blood T cell repertoires in COVID-19. TCRdb keeps only in-frame clones here, not all; method: immunoSEQ multiplex PCR. The sample consists of 200,000 to 250,000 clones, roughly 87% of them appearing once. Sequenced: PBMCs or T cells enriched from blood (not recorded which). The source is a man aged 25 to 40 who had recovered from COVID-19. The CDR3 runs from the conserved cysteine through the conserved F or W. The D gene is left open where the match is weak. Clone sizes are given selectively: once, few, many, or a class where the clone is expanded.

J gene: TRBJ2-2; D gene: .; clone size: .; V gene: TRBV11-3; CDR3 protein: CASSYTRNTGELFF
J gene: TRBJ1-3; D gene: TRBD1; clone size: .; V gene: TRBV4-1; CDR3 protein: CASSPTGKMISGNTIYF
J gene: TRBJ1-5; D gene: .; clone size: .; V gene: TRBV5-1; CDR3 protein: CASSLGQDQPQHF
J gene: TRBJ1-2; D gene: TRBD1; clone size: once; V gene: TRBV3-1/TRBV3-2; CDR3 protein: CASSPRTGLYGYTF
J gene: TRBJ2-5; D gene: TRBD1; clone size: .; V gene: TRBV7-7; CDR3 protein: CASSAHPTGLGQETQYF
J gene: TRBJ2-7; D gene: TRBD2; clone size: .; V gene: TRBV5-1; CDR3 protein: CASRGTSGDYEQYF
J gene: TRBJ1-5; D gene: .; clone size: once; V gene: TRBV28; CDR3 protein: CASTSGRRDQPQHF
J gene: TRBJ1-4; D gene: .; clone size: .; V gene: TRBV11-2; CDR3 protein: CASSLDNLRSQLFF
J gene: TRBJ1-4; D gene: .; clone size: .; V gene: TRBV27; CDR3 protein: CASSPRGVNPEKLFF
J gene: TRBJ2-1; D gene: TRBD2; clone size: many; V gene: TRBV3-1/TRBV3-2; CDR3 protein: CASKLAGLFNEQFF
J gene: TRBJ2-1; D gene: TRBD2; clone size: .; V gene: TRBV14; CDR3 protein: CASSRAGVYNEQFF
J gene: TRBJ1-5; D gene: .; clone size: .; V gene: TRBV27; CDR3 protein: CATGRGGQRQPQHF
J gene: TRBJ2-7; D gene: TRBD1; clone size: .; V gene: TRBV29-1; CDR3 protein: CSIGPGTGEYEQYF
J gene: TRBJ2-7; D gene: .; clone size: .; V gene: TRBV3-1/TRBV3-2; CDR3 protein: CASSQGLRGGEQYF
J gene: TRBJ2-1; D gene: TRBD2; clone size: .; V gene: TRBV25-1; CDR3 protein: CASSGSGGLWNEQFF
J gene: TRBJ1-1; D gene: TRBD1; clone size: once; V gene: TRBV11-2; CDR3 protein: CASSLDRTGATEAFF
J gene: TRBJ2-7; D gene: TRBD2; clone size: .; V gene: TRBV2; CDR3 protein: CASSNLGGPNEQYF
J gene: TRBJ1-6; D gene: .; clone size: .; V gene: TRBV3-1/TRBV3-2; CDR3 protein: CASGQHSDNSPLHF
J gene: TRBJ2-2; D gene: TRBD2; clone size: .; V gene: TRBV5-1; CDR3 protein: CASSLVLAGQTGELFF
J gene: TRBJ1-2; D gene: .; clone size: once; V gene: TRBV24-1; CDR3 protein: CATSDPDYGYTF
J gene: TRBJ1-1; D gene: .; clone size: .; V gene: TRBV30; CDR3 protein: CAWSASGRRNTEAFF
J gene: TRBJ1-4; D gene: TRBD1; clone size: few; V gene: TRBV2; CDR3 protein: CASSERDYGTDEKLFF
J gene: TRBJ2-7; D gene: .; clone size: once; V gene: TRBV6-5; CDR3 protein: CASSSQLGQLYEQYF
J gene: TRBJ1-2; D gene: .; clone size: once; V gene: TRBV19; CDR3 protein: CASSRGPSHGYTF
J gene: TRBJ2-5; D gene: TRBD2; clone size: .; V gene: TRBV4-1; CDR3 protein: CASSRLAGETQYF
J gene: TRBJ2-3; D gene: .; clone size: .; V gene: TRBV30; CDR3 protein: CAWSSRDTQYF
J gene: TRBJ2-5; D gene: TRBD1; clone size: .; V gene: TRBV19; CDR3 protein: CASNTGTGVETQYF
J gene: TRBJ2-1; D gene: TRBD2; clone size: .; V gene: TRBV10-3; CDR3 protein: CAITGLAGGTNNEQFF
J gene: TRBJ1-2; D gene: TRBD1; clone size: once; V gene: TRBV28; CDR3 protein: CASSVPGQHGYTF
J gene: TRBJ2-1; D gene: .; clone size: .; V gene: TRBV10-1; CDR3 protein: CASSEGLSSSYNEQFF
J gene: TRBJ1-5; D gene: .; clone size: .; V gene: TRBV7-2; CDR3 protein: CASSLRRGTQPQHF
J gene: TRBJ2-2; D gene: .; clone size: .; V gene: TRBV3-1/TRBV3-2; CDR3 protein: CASSPFGRGTGELFF
J gene: TRBJ2-7; D gene: .; clone size: .; V gene: TRBV7-3; CDR3 protein: CASSLTFPGEQYF
J gene: TRBJ2-7; D gene: TRBD1; clone size: .; V gene: TRBV7-9; CDR3 protein: CASSPSGTGLLGEQYF
J gene: TRBJ1-6; D gene: .; clone size: .; V gene: TRBV6-6; CDR3 protein: CASGVTELYNSPLHF
J gene: TRBJ2-1; D gene: .; clone size: .; V gene: TRBV24-1; CDR3 protein: CATSDWGLGNEQFF
J gene: TRBJ1-1; D gene: TRBD1; clone size: .; V gene: TRBV29-1; CDR3 protein: CSVTTGLRNTEAFF
J gene: TRBJ2-5; D gene: TRBD2; clone size: .; V gene: TRBV7-2; CDR3 protein: CASSLGGSGEERETQYF
J gene: TRBJ1-6; D gene: .; clone size: .; V gene: TRBV3-1/TRBV3-2; CDR3 protein: CASSQGALNNSPLHF
J gene: TRBJ2-5; D gene: .; clone size: .; V gene: TRBV4-1; CDR3 protein: CASSQTQGRQGTQYF
J gene: TRBJ2-2; D gene: TRBD2; clone size: .; V gene: TRBV9; CDR3 protein: CASSVGLAGWGGELFF
J gene: TRBJ1-2; D gene: .; clone size: .; V gene: TRBV6-5; CDR3 protein: CASLGNYGYTF